These 22 T cell receptor beta chains originate from one sample sequenced in a study of blood T cells in healthy people across ages. Then a second PCR, running roughly 6 to 11 cycles, was carried out with a sample-barcoded 5' primer and a J-beta primer mix. TCRdb fed the 5' RACE reads into MiXCR, producing one record per CDR3 protein. Of over a million distinct CDR3 sequences in the sample, roughly two fifths were seen once. Sequencing was performed on blood. These receptors all come from a woman younger than 35 in good health.

V and J are TRBV20-1 and TRBJ2-7; 8 nucleotides agree with TRBD2. Trimming removed 3 bases from V and 6 bases from J; junction bases left unmatched: 16. Germline V gene lookup returns CDR1 DFQATT and CDR2 SNEGSKA (reference sequence). The CDR3 loop spans 16 amino acids. CDR3 region: CSARGIIAGKYLEQYF. In DNA form, the CDR3 reads TGCAGTGCTAGGGGCATTATAGCGGGAAAGTATCTCGAGCAGTACTTC.

Note on this clonotype: Germline is not matched at one junction end, which may reflect a read error. The chain uses TRBV10-1 and TRBJ2-3, with 11 bases lining up with TRBD2. The length of the CDR3 is 18 residues. CDR1 and CDR2 (germline): WNHNN, SYGVQD (reference sequence). The CDR3: CAGSEGLLAGALTDTQYF. The CDR3 nucleotides are TGCGCCGGCAGTGAGGGTCTACTAGCGGGGGCTTTGACAGATACGCAGTATTTT.

The genes are TRBV6-2 or TRBV6-3 and TRBJ2-3, with TRBD1 identical over 8 bases. V trimming: 2 bases; J trimming: 3 bases; junction bases outside the gene matches: 13. CDR1 is MNHEY, CDR2 SVGEGT, per germline. This CDR3 spans 18 amino acids. The CDR3 here is CASSYNLGQDRVTDTQYF. In DNA, the CDR3 is TGTGCCAGCAGTTACAACCTTGGGCAGGACAGGGTAACAGATACGCAGTATTTT.

The chain employs TRBV20-1 and TRBJ1-2; maybe TRBD1 (6 bases). The CDR3 runs to 13 residues. The V gene lost 5 bases and the J gene lost 2 bases, with 12 bases spanning the gap. Germline lookup yields CDR1 DFQATT and CDR2 SNEGSKA (reference sequence). The CDR3: CSARRTENYGYTF. The CDR3 bases are TGCAGTGCTCGTCGGACAGAAAACTATGGCTACACCTTC.

Details on this clonotype: A junction boundary mismatches the germline segment, possibly from a read error. This sequence joins TRBV28 and TRBJ2-7; TRBD1 might be the D (5 bases). Per the germline V gene, CDR1 is MDHEN and CDR2 is SYDVKM. The CDR3 extends over 12 amino acids. This CDR3 reads CARRQGPYEQYF. The DNA for the CDR3 is TGTGCCCGCAGGCAGGGTCCCTACGAGCAGTACTTC.

V is TRBV7-2 and J is TRBJ2-4; 8 nucleotides agree with TRBD2. The CDR3 extends over 15 amino acids. Germline V lookup: CDR1 SGHTA, CDR2 FQGNSA. J lost 13 bases, V lost 3 bases, and 14 bases had no gene match. The CDR3 DNA sequence: TGTGCCAGCAGCTTTGTTGCGGGAGGTGGCAATGAGCAGTACTTC. It encodes CASSFVAGGGNEQYF.

This chain links TRBV7-9 with TRBJ1-1; no firm D call. The CDR3 spans 15 residues. The V end lost 6 bases, the J end lost 6 bases, and 20 bases lay between the germline ends. The germline CDR1 and CDR2 sequences are SEHNR and FQNEAQ (reference sequence). The DNA of the CDR3 is TGTGCCAGCAGTCTTACCATTCGAGGAAACTCTGAAGCTTTCTTT. The encoded protein is CASSLTIRGNSEAFF.

A few counts support this clonotype. The chain couples TRBV20-1 to TRBJ2-7; 9 nucleotides line up with TRBD2. The V segment lost 0 bases and the J segment 2 bases; nucleotides outside the gene matches: 5. Looked up from germline, CDR1 is DFQATT and CDR2 is SNEGSKA (reference sequence). The CDR3 covers 15 residues. The chain's CDR3 is CSARDRRGRAYEQYF. CDR3 nucleotide sequence: TGCAGTGCTAGAGATCGTCGCGGGAGGGCCTACGAGCAGTACTTC.

The table lists this clonotype with a few counts. The chain couples TRBV20-1 to TRBJ2-3; 7 bases align to TRBD2. Germline V CDR1 and CDR2: DFQATT, SNEGSKA (reference sequence). V gave up 6 bases and J gave up 5 bases; unmatched junction bases: 11. This CDR3 comprises 14 residues. The CDR3 sequence: CSARKAGKVDTQYF. The CDR3 DNA reads TGCAGTGCCCGGAAAGCGGGAAAGGTAGATACGCAGTATTTT.

The chain combines TRBV6-6 with TRBJ1-5, with D possibly TRBD1 on 6 matching bases. The germline V gene has CDR1 MNHNY and CDR2 SVGAGI (reference sequence). The ends were cut back, 7 bases at V and 3 bases at J, with 13 bases in the middle. This CDR3 has 14 residues. CDR3 region: CASNGGQFNQPQHF. In DNA, the CDR3 is TGTGCCAGCAATGGCGGACAGTTCAATCAGCCCCAGCATTTT.

This clonotype was observed a few times. This rearrangement joins TRBV27 to TRBJ1-5, with D perhaps matching TRBD1 (5 bases). The CDR3 length is 14 residues. V lost 5 bases and J 5 bases, leaving 13 bases between the germline ends. CDR1 is MNHEY, CDR2 SMNVEV, per germline (reference sequence). CDR3 DNA: TGTGCCAGCAGTCTCGCGGGACGATATCAGCCCCAGCATTTT. This gives the protein CASSLAGRYQPQHF.

The chain recombines TRBV6-2 or TRBV6-3 with TRBJ2-1, with D maybe TRBD1 (5 bases). This CDR3 comprises 14 residues. Deletions cut 3 bases from V and 4 bases from J, with 10 bases between. Germline CDR1 reads MNHEY; CDR2 reads SVGEGT. CDR3 DNA: TGTGCCAGCAGTTATACCCGACAGTACAATGAGCAGTTCTTC. Residues: CASSYTRQYNEQFF.

V and J are TRBV27 and TRBJ1-1, with D possibly matching TRBD1 (5 bases). The V gene's germline CDR1 is MNHEY and CDR2 SMNVEV (reference sequence). The CDR3 extends over 16 amino acids. V was clipped by 3 bases and J by 2 bases, with 16 bases between them. Here the CDR3 DNA reads TGTGCCAGCAGTTTCTTAATGGGGGGGGGAAACACTGAAGCTTTCTTT. Amino acid sequence: CASSFLMGGGNTEAFF.

V gene TRBV30 combines with J gene TRBJ2-2, with a weak D call TRBD2 (5 bases). Germline values: CDR1 GTSNPN, CDR2 SVGIG (reference sequence). V was clipped by 2 bases and J by 4 bases, with 8 bases between them. The CDR3 runs 13 residues. For the CDR3, the DNA is TGTGCCTGGAGTCGACTACTCACCGGGGAGCTGTTTTTT. It translates to CAWSRLLTGELFF.

The CDR3 sequence is CASSEQRGNIQYF. CDR3 nucleotide sequence: TGTGCCAGCAGTGAACAGAGGGGAAACATTCAGTACTTC. The chain combines TRBV6-1 with TRBJ2-4; TRBD1 or TRBD2 may be the D gene (5 bases each). V lost 2 bases to trimming and J lost 6 bases, with 8 bases between them. The germline V gene encodes CDR1 MNHNS and CDR2 SASEGT. This CDR3 spans 13 amino acids.

This clonotype turned up a few times. CDR3 DNA sequence: TGTGCCAGCAGCACTAATAGACAGGGGTTTATCACAGATACGCAGTATTTT. Translating gives CASSTNRQGFITDTQYF. The chain is built from TRBV7-2 and TRBJ2-3, with 8 bases lining up with TRBD1. CDR3 length: 17 amino acids. V was pared by 5 bases and J by 2 bases, with 12 bases of the junction left unmatched. CDR1 and CDR2 from the germline V gene are SGHTA and FQGNSA.

The V gene is TRBV6-2 or TRBV6-3, the J gene TRBJ1-1, with D possibly being TRBD1 (6 bases). Germline CDR1 reads MNHEY; CDR2 reads SVGEGT. The CDR3 spans 14 residues. V gave up 0 bases and J gave up 7 bases, with 12 bases separating them. CDR3 in amino acids: CASSYSGARDEAFF. CDR3 DNA sequence: TGTGCCAGCAGTTACTCGGGGGCGCGGGATGAAGCTTTCTTT.

The chain combines TRBV4-3 with TRBJ1-6; D is possibly TRBD1 (6 bases). From germline, CDR1 is LGHNA and CDR2 YSLEER. This CDR3 has 16 amino acids. V was clipped by 2 bases and J by 7 bases, with 15 bases between them. The CDR3 protein is CASSQNSGTPNSPLHF. The CDR3 nucleotides read TGCGCCAGCAGCCAAAATTCCGGGACACCCAATTCACCCCTCCACTTT.

The chain couples TRBV12-3 or TRBV12-4 to TRBJ2-5; maybe TRBD2 (5 bases). The better agreement between TRBJ2-7 and the DNA end casts doubt on the J call. The CDR3 loop spans 14 amino acids. CDR3 in DNA: TGTGCCAGCAGTGCCGTTGAGGGAAGCTACGAGCAGTACTTC. Residues: CASSAVEGSYEQYF.

The V call is TRBV6-1, the J call TRBJ2-1; unclear D gene. The CDR3 contains 10 residues. Germline CDR1 MNHNS, CDR2 SASEGT. Deletions cut 4 bases from V and 13 bases from J, with 8 bases between. CDR3 residues: CASSVETQFF. The CDR3 nucleotides read TGTGCCAGCAGTGTGGAGACCCAGTTCTTC.

This clonotype showed up just a few times. The chain has TRBV7-2 and TRBJ1-2, with a possible D match to TRBD1 (5 bases). The V and J ends lost 7 bases and 7 bases respectively, with 22 bases between them. The CDR3 runs to 15 residues. Germline lookup yields CDR1 SGHTA and CDR2 FQGNSA. CDR3 amino acids: CASNGALPVSPGYTF. The CDR3 DNA reads TGTGCCAGCAATGGGGCGTTGCCGGTTAGTCCTGGCTACACCTTC.

The chain combines TRBV25-1 with TRBJ1-2; D gene ambiguous. Germline values: CDR1 MGHDK, CDR2 SYGVNS. The CDR3 sequence is 11 residues long. V shed 5 bases and J shed 8 bases, with 9 bases lying between them. The CDR3 loop is CASSRREGYTF. In DNA, the CDR3 is TGTGCCAGCAGTCGGAGAGAAGGCTACACCTTC.